This record looks at one T cell receptor beta chain sequence and its context. Its target is not known. A read error may account for a junction end that differs from germline. The sample is drawn from a study of tumor-infiltrating lymphocytes in primary liver carcinoma. Study-wide context: Each sample had roughly 3.65 to 7.13 million productive TCRbeta reads regardless of tissue type. Regarding the study as a whole: Tumor specimens were characterized by a significantly higher top-250-clone fraction than blood (p = 0.039).

The CDR3 runs 14 residues. Germline V lookup: CDR1 SGHAT, CDR2 FQDESV (reference sequence). The researchers obtained blood RNA from unsorted whole blood and also extracted germline DNA. What was collected before surgery was about 4 milliliters of peripheral blood. TCR beta cDNA was reverse-transcribed from 450 to 500 ng of total RNA. The reaction used a constant-region primer and ProtoScript II reverse transcriptase. Slightly modified ARM-PCR, run as three nested multiplex PCR rounds, produced the TCR beta libraries. PCR rounds one and two used TRBV1-TRBV30 forward primers with a C-beta reverse primer for 9 to 10 cycles each. TCRdb recomputed calls from the multiplex PCR reads with MiXCR, one row per CDR3 protein. The table shows 150,000 to 200,000 distinct CDR3 sequences, with around 60% occurring only once.

The source of this sequence is a man aged 40-55 years with primary liver carcinoma and hepatitis B virus infection. The chain carries TRBV11-1 and TRBJ1-1; weak D call: TRBD1 (5 bases). Sequencing used peripheral blood. Here the CDR3 DNA reads TGTGTCAGCAGCGCTACAGGAGGGAACATTGAAGCTTTCTTT. Amino acid sequence: CVSSATGGNIEAFF.